Described below is a single T cell receptor (beta chain) sequence and its context. This specimen belongs to a study of T-cell memory formation after mild COVID-19. Across the study: TCR clustering was largely donor specific.

Using its own MiXCR run on the 5' RACE reads, TCRdb lists one record per CDR3 protein. The repertoire consists of roughly 62,000 distinct CDR3 sequences, with less than 9.5% occurring once and the leading ten covering 1.1%. Trimming took 6 bases from V and 0 from J, leaving 8 bases between them. Germline CDR1 and CDR2: SQVTM and ANQGSEA. The CDR3 totals 12 residues. V and J are TRBV29-1 and TRBJ2-5, with no clear D. The sequencing input was PBMCs or a T cell subset sorted from them (not recorded which). The receptor was derived from a young man who had mild COVID-19 (a few samples of this study predate the infection). Cell type and time point are not known. The chain's CDR3 is CSVRRDQETQYF. The DNA for the CDR3 is TGCAGCGTCAGACGGGACCAAGAGACCCAGTACTTC. The complete variable domain, with remaining parts taken from reference TRBV29-1 and TRBJ2-5, reads SAVISQKPSRDICQRGTSLTIQCQVDSQVTMMFWYRQQPGQSLTLIATANQGSEATYESGFVIDKFPISRPNLTFSTLTVSNMSPEDSSIYLCSVRRDQETQYFGPGTRLLVL.